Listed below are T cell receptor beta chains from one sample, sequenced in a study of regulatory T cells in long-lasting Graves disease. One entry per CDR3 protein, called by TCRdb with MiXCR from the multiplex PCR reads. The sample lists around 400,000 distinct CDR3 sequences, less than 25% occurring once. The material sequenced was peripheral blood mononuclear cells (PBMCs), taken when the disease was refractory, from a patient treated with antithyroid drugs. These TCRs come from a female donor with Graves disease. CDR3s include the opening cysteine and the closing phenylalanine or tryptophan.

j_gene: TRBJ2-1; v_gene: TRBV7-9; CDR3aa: CASSLTGSNEQFF
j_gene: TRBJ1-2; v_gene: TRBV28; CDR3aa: CASSFRGAVGYTF
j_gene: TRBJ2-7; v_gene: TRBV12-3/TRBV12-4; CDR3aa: CASSFSRGAYEQYF
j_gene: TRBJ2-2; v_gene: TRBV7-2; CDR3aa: CASSLIRTDTGELFF
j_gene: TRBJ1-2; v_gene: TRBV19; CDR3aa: CASSHPGDRGGYTF
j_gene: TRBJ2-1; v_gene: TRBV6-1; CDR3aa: CASRKDESSYNEQFF
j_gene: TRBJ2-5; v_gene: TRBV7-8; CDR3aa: CASSLVRPGQGQPLQETQYF
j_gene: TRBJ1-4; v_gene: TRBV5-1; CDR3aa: CASSLNNEKLFF
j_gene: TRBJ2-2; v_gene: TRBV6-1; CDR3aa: CASRPAGTNTGELFF
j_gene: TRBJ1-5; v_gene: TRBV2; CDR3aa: CASSDLGTDQPQHF
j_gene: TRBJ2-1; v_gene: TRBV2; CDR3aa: CASSTIRAGSNEQFF
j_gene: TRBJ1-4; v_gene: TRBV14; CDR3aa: CASSQDFGGDEKLFF
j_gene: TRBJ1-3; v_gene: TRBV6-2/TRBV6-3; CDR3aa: CASSDPRDLSGNTIYF
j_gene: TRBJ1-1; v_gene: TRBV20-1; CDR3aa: CGGATGNTEAFF
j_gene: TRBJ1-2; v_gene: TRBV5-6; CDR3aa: CASSLERAASGYTF
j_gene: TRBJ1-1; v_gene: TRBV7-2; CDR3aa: CASSLAHRNTEAFF
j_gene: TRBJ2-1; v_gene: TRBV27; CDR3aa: CASSLWRAGSDNEQFF
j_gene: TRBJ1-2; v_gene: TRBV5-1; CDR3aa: CASSLSTATGGYTF
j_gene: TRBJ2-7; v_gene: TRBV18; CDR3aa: CASSPLLGSSSYEQYF
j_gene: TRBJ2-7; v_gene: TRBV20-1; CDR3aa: CSAGTGIEQYF
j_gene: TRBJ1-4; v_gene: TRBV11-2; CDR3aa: CASSLVTGSNEKLFF
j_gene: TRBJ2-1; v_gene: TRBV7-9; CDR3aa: CASSSNRLAGGLISYNEQFF
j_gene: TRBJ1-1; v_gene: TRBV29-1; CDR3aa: CSARRQSSEAFF
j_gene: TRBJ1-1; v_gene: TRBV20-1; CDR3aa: CSAREAGWTANTEALF
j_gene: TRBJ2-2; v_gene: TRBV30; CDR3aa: CAWSLGVGELFF
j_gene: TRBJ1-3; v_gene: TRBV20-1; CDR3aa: CSARGGDRESSGNTIYF
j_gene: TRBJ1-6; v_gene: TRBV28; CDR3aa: CASSYNSPLHF
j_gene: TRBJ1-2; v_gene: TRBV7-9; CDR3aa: CASSLTGTGGGGYTF
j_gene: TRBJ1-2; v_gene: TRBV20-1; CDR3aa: CSARSSGAYGYTF
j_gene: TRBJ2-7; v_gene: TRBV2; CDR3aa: CASSFRLGPFYEQYF
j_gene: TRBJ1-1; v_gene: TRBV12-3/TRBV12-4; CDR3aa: CASSLLGFEAFF
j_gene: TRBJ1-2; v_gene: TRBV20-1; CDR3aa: CSAPTGAARGYGYTF
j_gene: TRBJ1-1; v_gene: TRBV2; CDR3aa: CASSAGTGDYEAFF
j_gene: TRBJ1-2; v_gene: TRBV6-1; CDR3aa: CASSDHSGEGGYTF
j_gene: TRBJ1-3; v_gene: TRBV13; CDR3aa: CASSDSTASGNTIYF
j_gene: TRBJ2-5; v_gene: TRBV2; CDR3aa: CASSAKQQETQYF
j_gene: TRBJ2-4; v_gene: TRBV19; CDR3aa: CASTPDRVDIQYF
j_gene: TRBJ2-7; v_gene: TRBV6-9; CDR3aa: CASSYGTSGLSSYEQYF
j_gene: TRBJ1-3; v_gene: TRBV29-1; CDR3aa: CSATELSGNTIYF
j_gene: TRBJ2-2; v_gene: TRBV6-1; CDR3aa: CASSESRAGELFF
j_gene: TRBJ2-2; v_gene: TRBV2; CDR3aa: CASRRLAGGTGELFF
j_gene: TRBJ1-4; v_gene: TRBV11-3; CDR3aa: CASSFRQGTWTTNEKLFF
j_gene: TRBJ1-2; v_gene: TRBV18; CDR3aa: CASSPRETGGGYGYTF
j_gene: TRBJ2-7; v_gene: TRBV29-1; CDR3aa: CSVADRGLYEQYF
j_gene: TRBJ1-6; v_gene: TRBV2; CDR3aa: CASSDVVTLHF
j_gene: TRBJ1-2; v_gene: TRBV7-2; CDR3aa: CASSTLFRNQANYGYTF
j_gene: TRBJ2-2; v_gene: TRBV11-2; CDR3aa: CASRSRRASGIPGELFF
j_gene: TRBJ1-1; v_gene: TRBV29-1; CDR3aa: CSVRTPEMHTEAFF
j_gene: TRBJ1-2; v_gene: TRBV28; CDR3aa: CASSPYDRALVYTF
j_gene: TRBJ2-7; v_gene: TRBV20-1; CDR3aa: CSARHIAGGLLGEQYF
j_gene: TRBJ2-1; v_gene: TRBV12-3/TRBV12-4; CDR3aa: CASNQDYSYNEQFF